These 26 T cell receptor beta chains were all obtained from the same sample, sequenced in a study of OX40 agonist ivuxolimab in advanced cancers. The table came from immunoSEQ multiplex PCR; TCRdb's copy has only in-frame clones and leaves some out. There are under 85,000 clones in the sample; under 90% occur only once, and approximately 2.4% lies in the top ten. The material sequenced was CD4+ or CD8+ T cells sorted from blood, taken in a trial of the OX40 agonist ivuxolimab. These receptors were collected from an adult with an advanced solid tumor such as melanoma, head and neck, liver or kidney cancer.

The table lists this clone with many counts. CDR3 sequence reads: CASSVGYAGDEKLFF. The CDR3 coding sequence is TGTGCCAGCAGCGTAGGTTATGCAGGGGACGAAAAACTGTTTTTT. The chain is built from TRBV9 and TRBJ1-4, with D possibly matching TRBD1 (6 bases). The germline gives CDR1 SGDLS, CDR2 YYNGEE. Trimming left V 0 bases short and J 8 bases short, with 14 bases between. The CDR3 consists of 15 residues.

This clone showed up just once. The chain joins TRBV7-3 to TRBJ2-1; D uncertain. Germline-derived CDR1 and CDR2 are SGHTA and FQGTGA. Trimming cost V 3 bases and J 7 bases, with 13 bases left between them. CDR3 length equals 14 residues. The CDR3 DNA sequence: TGTGCCAGCAGCTTGGGCACTATGGGGAATGAGCAGTTCTTC. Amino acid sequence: CASSLGTMGNEQFF.

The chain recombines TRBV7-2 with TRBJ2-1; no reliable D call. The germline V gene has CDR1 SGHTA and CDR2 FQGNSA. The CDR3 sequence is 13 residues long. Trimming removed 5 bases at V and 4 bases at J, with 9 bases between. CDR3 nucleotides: TGTGCCAGCAGCGTTCCCGTGTACAATGAGCAGTTCTTC. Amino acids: CASSVPVYNEQFF.

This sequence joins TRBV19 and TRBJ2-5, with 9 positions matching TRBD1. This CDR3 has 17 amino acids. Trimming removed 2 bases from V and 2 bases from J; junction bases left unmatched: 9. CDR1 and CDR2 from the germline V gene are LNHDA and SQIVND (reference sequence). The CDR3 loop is CASSISVGTGIQETQYF. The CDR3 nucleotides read TGTGCCAGTAGTATATCGGTGGGGACAGGGATACAAGAGACCCAGTACTTC. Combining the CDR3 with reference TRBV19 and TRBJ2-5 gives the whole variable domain DGGITQSPKYLFRKEGQNVTLSCEQNLNHDAMYWYRQDPGQGLRLIYYSQIVNDFQKGDIAEGYSVSREKKESFPLTVTSAQKNPTAFYLCASSISVGTGIQETQYFGPGTRLLVL.

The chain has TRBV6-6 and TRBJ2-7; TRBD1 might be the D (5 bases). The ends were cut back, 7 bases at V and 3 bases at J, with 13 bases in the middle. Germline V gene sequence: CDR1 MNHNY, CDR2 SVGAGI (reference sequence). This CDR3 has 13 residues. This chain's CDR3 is CASMAKGIYEQYF. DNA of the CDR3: TGTGCCAGCATGGCCAAGGGGATCTACGAGCAGTACTTC.

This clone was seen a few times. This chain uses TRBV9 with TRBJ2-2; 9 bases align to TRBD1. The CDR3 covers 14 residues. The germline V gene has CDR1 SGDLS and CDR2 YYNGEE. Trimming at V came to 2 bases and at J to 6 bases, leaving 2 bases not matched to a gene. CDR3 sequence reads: CASSVTGGSGELFF. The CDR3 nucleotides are TGTGCCAGCAGCGTCACAGGGGGCTCCGGGGAGCTGTTTTTT.

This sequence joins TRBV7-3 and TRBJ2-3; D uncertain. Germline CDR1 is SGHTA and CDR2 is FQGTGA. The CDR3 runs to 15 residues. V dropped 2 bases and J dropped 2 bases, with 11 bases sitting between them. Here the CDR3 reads CASSLSSGATDTQYF. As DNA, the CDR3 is TGTGCCAGCAGCTTATCCTCAGGAGCCACAGATACGCAGTATTTT.

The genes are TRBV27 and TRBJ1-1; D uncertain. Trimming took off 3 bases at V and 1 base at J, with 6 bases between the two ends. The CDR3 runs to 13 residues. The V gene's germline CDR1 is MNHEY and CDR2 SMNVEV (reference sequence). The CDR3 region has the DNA TGTGCCAGCAGTTTCTGGGCGAACACTGAAGCTTTCTTT. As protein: CASSFWANTEAFF.

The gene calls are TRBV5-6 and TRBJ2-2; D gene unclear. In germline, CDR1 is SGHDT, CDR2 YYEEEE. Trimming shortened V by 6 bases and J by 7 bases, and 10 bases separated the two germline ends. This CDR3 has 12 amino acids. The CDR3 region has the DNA TGTGCCAGCATCTCCCCCGACGGGGAGCTGTTTTTT. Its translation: CASISPDGELFF. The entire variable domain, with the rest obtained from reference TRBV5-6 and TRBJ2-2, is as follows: DAGVTQSPTHLIKTRGQQVTLRCSPKSGHDTVSWYQQALGQGPQFIFQYYEEEERQRGNFPDRFSGHQFPNYSSELNVNALLLGDSALYLCASISPDGELFFGEGSRLTVL.

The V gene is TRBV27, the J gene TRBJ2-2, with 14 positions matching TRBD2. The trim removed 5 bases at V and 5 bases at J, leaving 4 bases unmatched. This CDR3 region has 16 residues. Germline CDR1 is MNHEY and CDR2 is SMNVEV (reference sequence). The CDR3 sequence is CASSPRLAGGTGELFF. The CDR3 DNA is TGTGCCAGCAGTCCAAGACTAGCGGGAGGGACCGGGGAGCTGTTTTTT.

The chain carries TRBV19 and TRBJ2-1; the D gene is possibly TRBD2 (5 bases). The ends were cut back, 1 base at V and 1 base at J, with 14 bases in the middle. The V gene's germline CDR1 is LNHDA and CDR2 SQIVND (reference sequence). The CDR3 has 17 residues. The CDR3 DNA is TGTGCCAGTAGTATAGTTATAGGGAGCTTTTCCTACAATGAGCAGTTCTTC. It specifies CASSIVIGSFSYNEQFF.

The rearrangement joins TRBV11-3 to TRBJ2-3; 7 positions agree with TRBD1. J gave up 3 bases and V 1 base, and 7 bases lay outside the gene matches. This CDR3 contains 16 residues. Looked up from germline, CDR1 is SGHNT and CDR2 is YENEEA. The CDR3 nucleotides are TGTGCCAGCAGCTTAGCTCAGGCAGGGGGTACAGATACGCAGTATTTT. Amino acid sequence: CASSLAQAGGTDTQYF.

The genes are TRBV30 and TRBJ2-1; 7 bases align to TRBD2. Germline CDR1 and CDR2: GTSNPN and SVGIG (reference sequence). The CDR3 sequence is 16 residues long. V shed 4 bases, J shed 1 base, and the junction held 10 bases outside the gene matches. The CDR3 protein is CAWTVGGQNSYNEQFF. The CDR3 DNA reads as TGTGCCTGGACCGTGGGAGGGCAGAATTCCTACAATGAGCAGTTCTTC.

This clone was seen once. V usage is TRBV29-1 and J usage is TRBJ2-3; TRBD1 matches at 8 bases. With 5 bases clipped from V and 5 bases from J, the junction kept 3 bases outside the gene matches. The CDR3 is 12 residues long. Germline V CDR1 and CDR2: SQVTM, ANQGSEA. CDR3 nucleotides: TGCAGCGTTCAGGGGGCGGTAGATACGCAGTATTTT. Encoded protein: CSVQGAVDTQYF.

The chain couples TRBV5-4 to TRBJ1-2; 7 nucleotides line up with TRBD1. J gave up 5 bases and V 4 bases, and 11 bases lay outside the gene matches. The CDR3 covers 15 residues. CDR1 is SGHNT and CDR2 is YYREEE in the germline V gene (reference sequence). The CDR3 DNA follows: TGTGCCAGCAGCCTGGACAGGACCCTTGGGTATGGCTACACCTTC. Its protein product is CASSLDRTLGYGYTF. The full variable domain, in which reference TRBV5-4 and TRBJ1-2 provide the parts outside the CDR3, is ETGVTQSPTHLIKTRGQQVTLRCSSQSGHNTVSWYQQALGQGPQFIFQYYREEENGRGNFPPRFSGLQFPNYSSELNVNALELDDSALYLCASSLDRTLGYGYTFGSGTRLTVV.

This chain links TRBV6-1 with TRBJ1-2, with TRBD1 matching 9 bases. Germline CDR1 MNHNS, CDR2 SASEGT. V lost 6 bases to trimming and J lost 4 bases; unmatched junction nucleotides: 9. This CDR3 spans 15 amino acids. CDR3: CASRITTGGPYGYTF. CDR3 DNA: TGTGCCAGCAGAATCACTACAGGGGGCCCCTATGGCTACACCTTC.

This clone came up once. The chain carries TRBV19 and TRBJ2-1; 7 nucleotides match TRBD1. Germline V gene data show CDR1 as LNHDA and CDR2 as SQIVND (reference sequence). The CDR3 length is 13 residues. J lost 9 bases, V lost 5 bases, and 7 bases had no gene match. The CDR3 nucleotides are TGTGCCAGTAGTGACTTCAGGGGGAGTGAGCAGTTCTTC. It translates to CASSDFRGSEQFF.

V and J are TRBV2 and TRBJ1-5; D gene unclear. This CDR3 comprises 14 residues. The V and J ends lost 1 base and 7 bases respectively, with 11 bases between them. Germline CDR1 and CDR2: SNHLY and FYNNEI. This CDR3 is CASSEDSYMQPQHF. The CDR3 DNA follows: TGTGCCAGCAGTGAAGACAGTTATATGCAGCCCCAGCATTTT.

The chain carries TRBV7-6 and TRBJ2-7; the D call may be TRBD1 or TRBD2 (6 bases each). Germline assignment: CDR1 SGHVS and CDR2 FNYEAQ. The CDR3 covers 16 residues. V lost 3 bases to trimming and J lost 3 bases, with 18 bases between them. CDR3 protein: CASSFSGRGAGYEQYF. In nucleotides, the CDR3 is TGTGCCAGCAGCTTTAGCGGAAGGGGGGCGGGCTACGAGCAGTACTTC.

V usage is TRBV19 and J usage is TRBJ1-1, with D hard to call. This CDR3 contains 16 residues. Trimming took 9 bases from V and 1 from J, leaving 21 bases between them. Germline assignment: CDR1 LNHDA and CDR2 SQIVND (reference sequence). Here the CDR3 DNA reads TGTGCCAGCATGGGCCAGGCGACTACTAGGAACACTGAAGCTTTCTTT. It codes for CASMGQATTRNTEAFF.

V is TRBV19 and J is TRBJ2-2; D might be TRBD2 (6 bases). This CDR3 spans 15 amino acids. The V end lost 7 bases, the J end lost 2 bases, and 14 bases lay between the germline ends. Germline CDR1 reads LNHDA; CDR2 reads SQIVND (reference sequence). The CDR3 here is CASTRGMVNTGELFF. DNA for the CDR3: TGTGCCAGTACCCGCGGGATGGTCAACACCGGGGAGCTGTTTTTT.

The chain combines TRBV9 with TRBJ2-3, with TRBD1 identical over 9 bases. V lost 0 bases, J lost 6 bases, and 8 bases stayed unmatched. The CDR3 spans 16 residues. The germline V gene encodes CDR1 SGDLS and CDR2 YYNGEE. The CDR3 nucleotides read TGTGCCAGCAGCGTAGACCCGGGACAGGGCAGGGATACGCAGTATTTT. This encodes CASSVDPGQGRDTQYF.

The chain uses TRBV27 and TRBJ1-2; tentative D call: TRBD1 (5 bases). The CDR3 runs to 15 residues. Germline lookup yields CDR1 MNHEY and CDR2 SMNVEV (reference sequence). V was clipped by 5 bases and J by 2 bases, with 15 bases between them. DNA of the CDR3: TGTGCCAGCAGTAAAGCGTTTGGGGGGAACTATGGCTACACCTTC. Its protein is CASSKAFGGNYGYTF.

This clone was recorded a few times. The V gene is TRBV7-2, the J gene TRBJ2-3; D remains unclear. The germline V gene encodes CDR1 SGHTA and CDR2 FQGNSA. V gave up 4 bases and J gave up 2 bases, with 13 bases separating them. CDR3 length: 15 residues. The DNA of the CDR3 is TGTGCCAGCAGCTATGCACCCCGCTACACAGATACGCAGTATTTT. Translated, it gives CASSYAPRYTDTQYF.

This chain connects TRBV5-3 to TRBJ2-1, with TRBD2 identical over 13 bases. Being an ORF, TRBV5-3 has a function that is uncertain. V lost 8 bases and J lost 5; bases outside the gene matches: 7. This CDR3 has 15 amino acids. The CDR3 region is CASSLGLAGHNEQFF. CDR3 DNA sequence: TGTGCCAGCAGCCTGGGACTAGCGGGACACAATGAGCAGTTCTTC.

The CDR3 region is CASSLNNEQFF. CDR3 coding DNA: TGTGCCAGCAGTTTAAACAATGAGCAGTTCTTC. The J gene is TRBJ2-1, the V gene TRBV27; D gene ambiguous. The CDR3 has 11 amino acids. Germline V gene data show CDR1 as MNHEY and CDR2 as SMNVEV (reference sequence). V was cut by 2 bases and J by 5 bases, with 1 base left in between.